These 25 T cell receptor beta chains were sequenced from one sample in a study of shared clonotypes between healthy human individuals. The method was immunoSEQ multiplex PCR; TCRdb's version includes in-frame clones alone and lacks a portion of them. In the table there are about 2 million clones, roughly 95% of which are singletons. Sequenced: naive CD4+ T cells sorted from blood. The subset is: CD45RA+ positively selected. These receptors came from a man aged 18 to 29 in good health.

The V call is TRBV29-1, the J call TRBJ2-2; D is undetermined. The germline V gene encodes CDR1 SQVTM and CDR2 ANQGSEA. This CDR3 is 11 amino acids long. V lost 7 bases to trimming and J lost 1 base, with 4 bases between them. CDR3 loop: CSAWNTGELFF. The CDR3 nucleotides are TGCAGCGCCTGGAACACCGGGGAGCTGTTTTTT.

The CDR3 reads CASSFRGETEAFF. The CDR3 DNA is TGTGCCAGCAGCTTTAGGGGGGAAACTGAAGCTTTCTTT. The rearrangement uses TRBV6-5 and TRBJ1-1; D perhaps matches TRBD1 (6 bases). The CDR3 totals 13 residues. The germline V gene encodes CDR1 MNHEY and CDR2 SVGAGI. V gave up 6 bases and J gave up 5 bases, with 13 bases separating them.

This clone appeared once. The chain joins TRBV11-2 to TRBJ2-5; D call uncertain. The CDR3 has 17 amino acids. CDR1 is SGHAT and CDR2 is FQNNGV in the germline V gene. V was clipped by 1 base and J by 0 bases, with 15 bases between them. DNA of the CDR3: TGTGCCAGCAGCTTAGTTTGGGTCCCCTTGTACCAAGAGACCCAGTACTTC. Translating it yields CASSLVWVPLYQETQYF.

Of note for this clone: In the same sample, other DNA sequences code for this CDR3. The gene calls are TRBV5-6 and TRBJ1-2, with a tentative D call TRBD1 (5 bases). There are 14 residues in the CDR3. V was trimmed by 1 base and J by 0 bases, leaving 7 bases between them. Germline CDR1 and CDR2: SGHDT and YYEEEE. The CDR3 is CASSLPGANYGYTF. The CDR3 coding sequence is TGTGCCAGCAGCTTGCCGGGGGCTAACTATGGCTACACCTTC.

The CDR3 coding sequence is TGTGCCAGCAGCATAGGGACAGGGGGCCCTGGTAGCACCGGGGAGCTGTTTTTT. This sequence encodes CASSIGTGGPGSTGELFF. The chain couples TRBV7-9 to TRBJ2-2, with 12 positions matching TRBD1. Germline CDR1 SEHNR, CDR2 FQNEAQ (reference sequence). This CDR3 spans 18 amino acids. The J segment lost 4 bases and the V segment lost 5 bases, leaving 11 bases of the junction unmatched.

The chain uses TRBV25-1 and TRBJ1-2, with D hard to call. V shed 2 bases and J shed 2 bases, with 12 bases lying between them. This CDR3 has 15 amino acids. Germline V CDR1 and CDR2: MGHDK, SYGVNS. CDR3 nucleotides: TGTGCCAGCAGTGAAACCACGGGCCTCAACTATGGCTACACCTTC. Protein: CASSETTGLNYGYTF.

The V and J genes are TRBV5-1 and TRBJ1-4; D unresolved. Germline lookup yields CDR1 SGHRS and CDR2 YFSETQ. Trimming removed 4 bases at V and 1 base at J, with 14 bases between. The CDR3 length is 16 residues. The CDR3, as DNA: TGCGCCAGCAGCGCGGACTTAGTTCAAACTAATGAAAAACTGTTTTTT. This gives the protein CASSADLVQTNEKLFF.

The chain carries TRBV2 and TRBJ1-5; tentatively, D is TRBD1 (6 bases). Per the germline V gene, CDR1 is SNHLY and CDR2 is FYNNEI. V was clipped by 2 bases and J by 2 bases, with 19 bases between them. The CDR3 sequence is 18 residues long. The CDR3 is CASSEYLSGRGGNQPQHF. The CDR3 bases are TGTGCCAGCAGTGAATATCTTTCCGGCAGGGGAGGCAATCAGCCCCAGCATTTT.

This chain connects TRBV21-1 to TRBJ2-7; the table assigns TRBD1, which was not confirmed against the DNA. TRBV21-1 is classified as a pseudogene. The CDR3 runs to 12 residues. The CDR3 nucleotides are TGTGCCGCAGACAGGGTTTCCTACGAGCAGTACTTC. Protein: CAADRVSYEQYF.

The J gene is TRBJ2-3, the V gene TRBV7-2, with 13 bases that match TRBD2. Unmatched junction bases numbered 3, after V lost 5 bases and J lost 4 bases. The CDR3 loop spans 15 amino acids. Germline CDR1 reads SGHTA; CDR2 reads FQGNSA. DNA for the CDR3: TGTGCCAGCAGCAGACTAGCGGGGGGCCCAGATACGCAGTATTTT. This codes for CASSRLAGGPDTQYF.

The CDR3 DNA sequence: TGTGCCAGCCTAGCCCCCGGGGGGTACGAGCAGTACTTC. Protein product: CASLAPGGYEQYF. The chain links TRBV7-2 to TRBJ2-5; 7 bases fit TRBD2. TRBJ2-7 matches the DNA end more closely, so the J call is doubtful. The germline V gene has CDR1 SGHTA and CDR2 FQGNSA. The CDR3 contains 13 residues.

CDR3 amino acids: CASSLLGLLAGNTIYF. The CDR3 region has the DNA TGTGCCAGCAGCTTATTAGGGCTTCTTGCTGGAAACACCATATATTTT. The chain is built from TRBV7-3 and TRBJ1-3; D gene ambiguous. This CDR3 spans 16 amino acids. CDR1 SGHTA and CDR2 FQGTGA come from the germline V gene. V was shortened by 2 bases and J by 2 bases, with 13 bases between the two germline ends.

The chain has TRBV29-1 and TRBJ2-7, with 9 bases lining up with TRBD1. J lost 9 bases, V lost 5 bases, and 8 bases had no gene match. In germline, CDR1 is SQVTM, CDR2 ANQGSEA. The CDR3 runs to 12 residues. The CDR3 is CSVRPDRGLQYF. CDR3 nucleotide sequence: TGCAGCGTTCGGCCGGACAGGGGCCTGCAGTACTTC.

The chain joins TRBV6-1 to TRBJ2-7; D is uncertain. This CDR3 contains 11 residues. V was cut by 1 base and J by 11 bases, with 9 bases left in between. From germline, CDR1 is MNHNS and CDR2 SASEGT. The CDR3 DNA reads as TGTGCCAGCAGTGAAGTGGAGACTGAGTACTTC. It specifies CASSEVETEYF.

DNA of the CDR3: TGTGCCAGCAGCTTAAGGAACTCCGCGGCAGATACGCAGTATTTT. It specifies CASSLRNSAADTQYF. The V call is TRBV7-2, the J call TRBJ2-3; D gene ambiguous. V dropped 2 bases and J dropped 4 bases, with 13 bases sitting between them. The CDR3 sequence is 15 residues long. Germline loops: CDR1 SGHTA, CDR2 FQGNSA.

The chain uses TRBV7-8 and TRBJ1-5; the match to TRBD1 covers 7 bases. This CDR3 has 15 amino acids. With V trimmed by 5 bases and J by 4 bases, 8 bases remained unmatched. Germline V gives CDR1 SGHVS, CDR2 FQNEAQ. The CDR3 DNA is TGTGCCAGCAGCCTAGGGGGCGGCGCGAATCAGCCCCAGCATTTT. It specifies CASSLGGGANQPQHF.

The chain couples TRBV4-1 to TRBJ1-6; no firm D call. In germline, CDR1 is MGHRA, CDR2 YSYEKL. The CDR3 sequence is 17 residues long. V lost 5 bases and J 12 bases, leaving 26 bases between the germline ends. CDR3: CASSYQAVDRATVPLHF. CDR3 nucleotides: TGCGCCAGCAGCTACCAAGCGGTGGATAGGGCCACCGTACCCCTCCACTTT.

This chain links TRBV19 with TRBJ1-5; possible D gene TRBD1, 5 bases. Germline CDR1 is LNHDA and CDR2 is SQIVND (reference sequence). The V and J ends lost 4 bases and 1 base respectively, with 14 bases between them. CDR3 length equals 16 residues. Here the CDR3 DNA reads TGTGCCAGTAGTACTGTCGGGGCGGGGAGCAATCAGCCCCAGCATTTT. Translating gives CASSTVGAGSNQPQHF.

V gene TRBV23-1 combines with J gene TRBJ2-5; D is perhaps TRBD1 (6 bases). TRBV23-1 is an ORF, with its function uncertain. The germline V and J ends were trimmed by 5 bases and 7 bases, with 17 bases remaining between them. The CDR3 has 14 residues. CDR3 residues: CASSTKTGWGTQYF. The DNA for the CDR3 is TGCGCCAGCAGTACCAAAACAGGGTGGGGGACCCAGTACTTC.

CDR3 amino acids: CASSFLSGAGLEGNTIYF. The CDR3 DNA reads as TGCGCCAGCAGCTTTTTATCTGGGGCAGGGTTAGAAGGAAACACCATATATTTT. This sequence joins TRBV5-1 and TRBJ1-3; a possible D gene is TRBD1 (5 bases). Per the germline V gene, CDR1 is SGHRS and CDR2 is YFSETQ. V lost 2 bases to trimming and J lost 4 bases, with 22 bases between them. This CDR3 spans 18 amino acids.

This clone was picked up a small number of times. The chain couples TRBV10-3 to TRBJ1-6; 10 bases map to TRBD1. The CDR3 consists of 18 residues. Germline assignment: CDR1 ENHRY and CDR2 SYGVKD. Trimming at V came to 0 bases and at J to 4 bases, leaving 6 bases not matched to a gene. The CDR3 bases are TGTGCCATCAGTGAGTCAAAGACAGGGGGCCCTTATAATTCACCCCTCCACTTT. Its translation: CAISESKTGGPYNSPLHF.

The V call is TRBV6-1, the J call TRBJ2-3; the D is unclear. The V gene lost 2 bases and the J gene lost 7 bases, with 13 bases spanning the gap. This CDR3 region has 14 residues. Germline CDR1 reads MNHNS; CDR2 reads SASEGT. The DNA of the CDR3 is TGTGCCAGCAGTGAACTACCCATTGTGAATACGCAGTATTTT. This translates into CASSELPIVNTQYF.

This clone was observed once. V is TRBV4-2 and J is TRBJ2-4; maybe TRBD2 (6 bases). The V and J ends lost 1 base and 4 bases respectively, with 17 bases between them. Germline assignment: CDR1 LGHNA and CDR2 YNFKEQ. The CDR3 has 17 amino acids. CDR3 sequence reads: CASSQVPGEALKNIQYF. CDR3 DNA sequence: TGTGCCAGCAGCCAAGTCCCGGGGGAAGCTCTAAAAAACATTCAGTACTTC.

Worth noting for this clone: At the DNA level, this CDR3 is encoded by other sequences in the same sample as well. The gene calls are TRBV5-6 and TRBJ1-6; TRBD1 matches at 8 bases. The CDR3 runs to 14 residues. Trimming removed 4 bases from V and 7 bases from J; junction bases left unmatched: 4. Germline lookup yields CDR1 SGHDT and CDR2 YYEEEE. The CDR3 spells CASSRDRGNSPLHF. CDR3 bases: TGTGCCAGCAGCCGCGACAGGGGAAATTCACCCCTCCACTTT. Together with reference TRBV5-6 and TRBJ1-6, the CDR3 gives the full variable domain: DAGVTQSPTHLIKTRGQQVTLRCSPKSGHDTVSWYQQALGQGPQFIFQYYEEEERQRGNFPDRFSGHQFPNYSSELNVNALLLGDSALYLCASSRDRGNSPLHFGNGTRLTVT.

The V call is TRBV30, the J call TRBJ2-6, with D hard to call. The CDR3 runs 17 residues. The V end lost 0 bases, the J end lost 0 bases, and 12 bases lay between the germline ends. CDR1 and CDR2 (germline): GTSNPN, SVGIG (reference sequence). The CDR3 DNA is TGTGCCTGGAGTGTATCCCGGACGAACTCTGGGGCCAACGTCCTGACTTTC. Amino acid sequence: CAWSVSRTNSGANVLTF.